This record concerns one T cell receptor beta chain sequence. This entry comes from a study of PD-L1 blockade in urothelial cancer. Overall study context: Beginning in about 2014, patients received atezolizumab, given as 1,200 mg intravenously every 3 weeks.

Described time point: pretreatment peripheral blood. Trimming took off 1 base at V and 4 bases at J, with 13 bases between the two ends. Looked up from germline, CDR1 is SEHNR and CDR2 is FQNEAQ (reference sequence). The CDR3 runs 15 residues. Profiling relied on immunoSEQ multiplex PCR, and the TCRdb table lists in-frame clones only, not all of them. The sample carries approximately 45,000 clones, approximately 85% recorded once. The clonotype originates from a man aged 50-59 years with urothelial cancer. Source: PBMCs, taken around atezolizumab (anti-PD-L1) treatment. The V and J genes are TRBV7-9 and TRBJ1-2, with a tentative D call TRBD1 (6 bases). CDR3 sequence (DNA): TGTGCCAGCAGCTTAGAGGGGGGGCGCGTCTATGGCTACACCTTC. Translated, it gives CASSLEGGRVYGYTF. The entire variable domain, with the rest obtained from reference TRBV7-9 and TRBJ1-2, is as follows: DTGVSQNPRHKITKRGQNVTFRCDPISEHNRLYWYRQTLGQGPEFLTYFQNEAQLEKSRLLSDRFSAERPKGSFSTLEIQRTEQGDSAMYLCASSLEGGRVYGYTFGSGTRLTVV.